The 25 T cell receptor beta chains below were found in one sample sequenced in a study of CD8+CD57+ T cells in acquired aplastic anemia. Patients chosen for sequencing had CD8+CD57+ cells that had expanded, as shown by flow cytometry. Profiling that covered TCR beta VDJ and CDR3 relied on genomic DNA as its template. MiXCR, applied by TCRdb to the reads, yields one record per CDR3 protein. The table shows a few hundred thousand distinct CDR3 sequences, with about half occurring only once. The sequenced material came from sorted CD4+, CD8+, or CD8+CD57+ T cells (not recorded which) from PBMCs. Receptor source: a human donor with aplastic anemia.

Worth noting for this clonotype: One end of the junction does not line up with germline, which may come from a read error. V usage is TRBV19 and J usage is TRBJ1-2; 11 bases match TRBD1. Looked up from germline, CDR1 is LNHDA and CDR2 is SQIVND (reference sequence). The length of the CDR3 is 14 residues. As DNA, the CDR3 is TGTGCCAGCGGGGCCTCCGGGACAGGGGGTGGCTGCACCTTC. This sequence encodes CASGASGTGGGCTF.

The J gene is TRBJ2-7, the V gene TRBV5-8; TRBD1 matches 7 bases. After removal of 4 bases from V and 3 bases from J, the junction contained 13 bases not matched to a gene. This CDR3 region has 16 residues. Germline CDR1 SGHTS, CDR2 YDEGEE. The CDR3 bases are TGTGCCAGCAGCCCGCGTACGGGACAGCGAGTCTACGAGCAGTACTTC. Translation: CASSPRTGQRVYEQYF.

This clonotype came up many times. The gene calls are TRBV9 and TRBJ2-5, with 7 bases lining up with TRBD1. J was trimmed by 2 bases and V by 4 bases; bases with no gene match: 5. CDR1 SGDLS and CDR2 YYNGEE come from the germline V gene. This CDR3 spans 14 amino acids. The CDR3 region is CASSPGQAQETQYF. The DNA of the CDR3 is TGTGCCAGCAGCCCCGGACAGGCTCAAGAGACCCAGTACTTC.

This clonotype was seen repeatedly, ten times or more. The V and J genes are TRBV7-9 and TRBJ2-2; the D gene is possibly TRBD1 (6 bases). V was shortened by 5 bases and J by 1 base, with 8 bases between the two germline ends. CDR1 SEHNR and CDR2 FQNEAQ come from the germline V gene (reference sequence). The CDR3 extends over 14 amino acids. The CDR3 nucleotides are TGTGCCAGCAGCCCACAGGGGAACACCGGGGAGCTGTTTTTT. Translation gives CASSPQGNTGELFF. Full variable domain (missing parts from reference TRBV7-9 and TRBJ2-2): DTGVSQNPRHKITKRGQNVTFRCDPISEHNRLYWYRQTLGQGPEFLTYFQNEAQLEKSRLLSDRFSAERPKGSFSTLEIQRTEQGDSAMYLCASSPQGNTGELFFGEGSRLTVL.

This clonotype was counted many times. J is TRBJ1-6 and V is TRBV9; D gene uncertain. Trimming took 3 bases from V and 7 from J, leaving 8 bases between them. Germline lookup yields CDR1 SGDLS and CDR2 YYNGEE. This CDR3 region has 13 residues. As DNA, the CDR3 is TGTGCCAGCAGCGCGCTGGGGAATTCACCCCTCCACTTT. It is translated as CASSALGNSPLHF.

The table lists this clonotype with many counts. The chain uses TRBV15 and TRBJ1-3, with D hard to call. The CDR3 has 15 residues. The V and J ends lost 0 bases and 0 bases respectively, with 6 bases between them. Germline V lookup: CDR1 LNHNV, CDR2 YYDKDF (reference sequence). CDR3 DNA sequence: TGTGCCACCAGCAGAGATCGGGTCTCTGGAAACACCATATATTTT. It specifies CATSRDRVSGNTIYF.

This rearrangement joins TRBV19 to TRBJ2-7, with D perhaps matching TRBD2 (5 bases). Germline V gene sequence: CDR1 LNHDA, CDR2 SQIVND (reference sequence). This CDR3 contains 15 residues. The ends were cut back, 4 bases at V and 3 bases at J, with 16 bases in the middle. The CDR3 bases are TGTGCCAGTAGTACGGCCGGGATATCCCACTACGAGCAGTACTTC. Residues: CASSTAGISHYEQYF.

The CDR3 loop reads CASSPLGQSRETQYF. CDR3 sequence (DNA): TGTGCCAGCTCACCATTGGGACAAAGCCGAGAGACCCAGTACTTC. The chain is built from TRBV18 and TRBJ2-5; TRBD1 is a possible D gene (6 bases). Germline assignment: CDR1 KGHSH and CDR2 LQKENI. Trimming pared 2 bases from V and 4 bases from J, leaving 14 bases between. This CDR3 has 15 amino acids.

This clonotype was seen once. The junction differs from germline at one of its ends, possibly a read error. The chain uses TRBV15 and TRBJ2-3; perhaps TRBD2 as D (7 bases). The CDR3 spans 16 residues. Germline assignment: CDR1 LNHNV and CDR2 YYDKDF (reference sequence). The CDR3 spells CAASRGGDKGTDTQYF. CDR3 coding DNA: TGTGCCGCCAGCAGAGGGGGGGACAAGGGCACAGATACGCAGTATTTT.

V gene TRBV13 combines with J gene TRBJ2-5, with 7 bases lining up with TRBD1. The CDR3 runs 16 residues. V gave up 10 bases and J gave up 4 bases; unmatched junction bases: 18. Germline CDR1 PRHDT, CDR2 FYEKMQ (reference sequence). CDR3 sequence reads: CAIFRSSVGDRETQYF. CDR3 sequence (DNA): TGTGCCATTTTTCGGAGTAGCGTAGGGGACAGAGAGACCCAGTACTTC. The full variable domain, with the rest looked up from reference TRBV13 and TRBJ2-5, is AAGVIQSPRHLIKEKRETATLKCYPIPRHDTVYWYQQGPGQDPQFLISFYEKMQSDKGSIPDRFSAQQFSDYHSELNMSSLELGDSALYFCAIFRSSVGDRETQYFGPGTRLLVL.

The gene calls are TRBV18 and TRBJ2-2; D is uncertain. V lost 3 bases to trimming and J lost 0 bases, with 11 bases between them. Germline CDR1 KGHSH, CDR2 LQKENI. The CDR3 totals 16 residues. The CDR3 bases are TGTGCCAGCTCACCGGAAGGTCTTACGAACACCGGGGAGCTGTTTTTT. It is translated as CASSPEGLTNTGELFF.

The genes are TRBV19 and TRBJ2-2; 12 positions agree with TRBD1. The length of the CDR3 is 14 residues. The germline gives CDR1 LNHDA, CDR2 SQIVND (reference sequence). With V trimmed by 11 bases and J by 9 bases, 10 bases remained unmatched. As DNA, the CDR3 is TGTGCCTCGAACCGGGACAGGGGGCGCAGGGAGCTGTTTTTT. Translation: CASNRDRGRRELFF.

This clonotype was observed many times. The CDR3 loop reads CASSSLRTGRGQPQHF. CDR3 nucleotide sequence: TGTGCCAGCAGTTCACTCCGGACAGGACGAGGTCAGCCCCAGCATTTT. The J gene is TRBJ1-5, the V gene TRBV2; TRBD1 matches 7 bases. V dropped 5 bases and J dropped 6; count of bases not matched to a gene: 13. Germline loops: CDR1 SNHLY, CDR2 FYNNEI. This CDR3 is 16 amino acids long.

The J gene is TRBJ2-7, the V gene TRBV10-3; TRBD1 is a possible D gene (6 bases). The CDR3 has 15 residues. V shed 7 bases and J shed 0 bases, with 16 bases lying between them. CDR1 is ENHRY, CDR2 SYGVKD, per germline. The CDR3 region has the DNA TGTGCCATCAATCGACAGGCCCATTCCTCCTACGAGCAGTACTTC. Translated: CAINRQAHSSYEQYF.

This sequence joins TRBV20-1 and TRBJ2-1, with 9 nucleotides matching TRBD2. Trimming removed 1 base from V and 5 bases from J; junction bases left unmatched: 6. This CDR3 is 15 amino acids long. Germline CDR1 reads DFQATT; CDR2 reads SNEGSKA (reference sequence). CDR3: CSARAGGGDHNEQFF. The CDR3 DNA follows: TGCAGTGCTAGAGCGGGCGGGGGGGACCACAATGAGCAGTTCTTC.

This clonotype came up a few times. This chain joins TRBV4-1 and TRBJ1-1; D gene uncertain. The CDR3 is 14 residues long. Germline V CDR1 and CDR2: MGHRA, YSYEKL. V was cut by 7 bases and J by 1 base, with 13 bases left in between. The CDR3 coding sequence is TGCGCCAGCAACCCCACCCGGGGGAACACTGAAGCTTTCTTT. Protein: CASNPTRGNTEAFF.

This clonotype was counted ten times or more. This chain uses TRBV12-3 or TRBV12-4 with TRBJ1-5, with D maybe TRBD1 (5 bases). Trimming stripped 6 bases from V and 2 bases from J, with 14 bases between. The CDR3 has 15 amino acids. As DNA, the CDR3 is TGTGCCAGCAGCCGTGGCAGGGAGGGCAATCAGCCCCAGCATTTT. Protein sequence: CASSRGREGNQPQHF.

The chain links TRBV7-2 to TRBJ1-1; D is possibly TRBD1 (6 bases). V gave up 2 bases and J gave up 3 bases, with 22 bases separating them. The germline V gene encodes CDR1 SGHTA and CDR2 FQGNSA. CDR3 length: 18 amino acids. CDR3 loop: CASSLLGLAGGRDTEAFF. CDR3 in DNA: TGTGCCAGCAGCTTATTGGGTCTAGCGGGGGGCAGGGACACTGAAGCTTTCTTT.

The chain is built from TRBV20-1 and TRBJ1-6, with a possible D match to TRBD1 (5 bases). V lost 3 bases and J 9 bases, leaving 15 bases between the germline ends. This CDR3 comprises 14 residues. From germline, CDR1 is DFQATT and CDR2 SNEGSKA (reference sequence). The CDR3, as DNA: TGCAGTGCTAGCCCTGGGGGGAGGGGTTCACCCCTCCACTTT. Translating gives CSASPGGRGSPLHF.

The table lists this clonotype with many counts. The CDR3 loop reads CATKKGPRFDTQYF. The CDR3 DNA is TGTGCCACTAAAAAGGGGCCCCGTTTCGATACGCAGTATTTT. The chain is built from TRBV19 and TRBJ2-3; TRBD1 is a possible D gene (5 bases). Looked up from germline, CDR1 is LNHDA and CDR2 is SQIVND (reference sequence). The CDR3 covers 14 residues. Trimming took 10 bases from V and 6 from J, leaving 20 bases between them. The variable domain in full, completed from reference TRBV19 and TRBJ2-3, reads DGGITQSPKYLFRKEGQNVTLSCEQNLNHDAMYWYRQDPGQGLRLIYYSQIVNDFQKGDIAEGYSVSREKKESFPLTVTSAQKNPTAFYLCATKKGPRFDTQYFGPGTRLTVL.

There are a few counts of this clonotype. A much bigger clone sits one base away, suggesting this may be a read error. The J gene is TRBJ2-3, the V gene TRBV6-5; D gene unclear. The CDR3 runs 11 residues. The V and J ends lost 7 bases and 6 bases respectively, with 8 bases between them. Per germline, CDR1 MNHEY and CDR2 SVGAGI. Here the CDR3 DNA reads TGTGCCAGCAACATTGCGGATACGCAGTATTTT. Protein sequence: CASNIADTQYF.

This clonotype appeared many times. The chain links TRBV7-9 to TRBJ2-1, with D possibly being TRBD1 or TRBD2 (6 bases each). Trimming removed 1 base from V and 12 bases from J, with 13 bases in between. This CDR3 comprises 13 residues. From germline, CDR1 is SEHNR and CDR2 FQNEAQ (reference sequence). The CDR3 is CASSLEARGRQFF. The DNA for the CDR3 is TGTGCCAGCAGCTTAGAGGCTCGGGGGCGGCAGTTCTTC.

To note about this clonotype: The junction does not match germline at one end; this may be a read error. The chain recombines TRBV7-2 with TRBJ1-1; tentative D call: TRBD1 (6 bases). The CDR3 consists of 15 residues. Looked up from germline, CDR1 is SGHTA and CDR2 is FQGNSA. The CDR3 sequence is CASSQVLGAVGEAFF. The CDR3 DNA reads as TGCGCCAGCAGCCAAGTTTTGGGGGCGGTCGGTGAAGCTTTCTTT.

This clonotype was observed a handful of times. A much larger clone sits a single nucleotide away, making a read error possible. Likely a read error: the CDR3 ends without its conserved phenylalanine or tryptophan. The CDR3 here is CASSLPGQANYGYTL. The CDR3 nucleotides read TGTGCCAGCAGCTTACCGGGACAGGCTAACTATGGCTACACCCTC. The V and J genes are TRBV5-4 and TRBJ1-2, with TRBD1 matching 8 bases. Germline V CDR1 and CDR2: SGHNT, YYREEE (reference sequence). The junction had 3 bases not matched to a gene; V was cut back by 2 bases and J by 0 bases. The length of the CDR3 is 15 residues.

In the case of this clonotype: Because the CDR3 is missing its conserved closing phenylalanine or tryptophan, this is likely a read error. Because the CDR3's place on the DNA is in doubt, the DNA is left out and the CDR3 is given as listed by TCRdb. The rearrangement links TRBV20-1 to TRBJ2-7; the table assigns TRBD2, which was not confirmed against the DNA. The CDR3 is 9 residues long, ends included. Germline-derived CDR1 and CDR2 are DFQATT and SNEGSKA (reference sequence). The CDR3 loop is CSAPPGLAG.